This T cell receptor beta chain was observed in a study of T cell responses to AZD1222 COVID-19 vaccine. Study results and limitations: Repertoires in all cases were sampled only once the peak T cell response had passed.

There are 13 residues in the CDR3. CDR1 is PRHDT and CDR2 is FYEKMQ in the germline V gene (reference sequence). V was trimmed by 4 bases and J by 2 bases, leaving 8 bases between them. Points on this clone: The antigen is undetermined.

Clones were sequenced by immunoSEQ multiplex PCR, and TCRdb holds only the in-frame ones, with some missing. The table records over 110,000 clones, almost 95% of them present only once. The J gene is TRBJ1-2, the V gene TRBV13; no clear D. This TCR derives from an adult who received the AZD1222 COVID-19 vaccine. The specimen comprised peripheral blood, sampled 28 days after the second AZD1222 dose. Written as DNA, the CDR3 is TGTGCCAGCAGCTCCCAGCTGAACTATGGCTACACCTTC. Residues: CASSSQLNYGYTF.